The 25 T cell receptor beta chains given below trace back to one sample, sequenced in a study of blood T cell repertoires in COVID-19. Assay: immunoSEQ multiplex PCR; the TCRdb copy retains only in-frame clones and omits some. Counted here are around 250,000 clones, more than 85% occurring once; the ten biggest clones make up approximately 2.9%. Sequencing was performed on PBMCs or T cells enriched from blood (not recorded which). The receptors here all came from a man in his forties or fifties who had been exposed to COVID-19.

This chain uses TRBV7-3 with TRBJ2-3, with 12 nucleotides matching TRBD2. V trimming: 5 bases; J trimming: 5 bases; junction bases outside the gene matches: 2. CDR1 and CDR2 from the germline V gene are SGHTA and FQGTGA. This CDR3 is built from 14 residues. In DNA, the CDR3 is TGTGCCAGCAGCCCTAGCGGGAGGGAAGATACGCAGTATTTT. Translation: CASSPSGREDTQYF.

The genes are TRBV7-6 and TRBJ1-1; 9 positions agree with TRBD1. J gave up 5 bases and V 1 base, and 8 bases lay outside the gene matches. The CDR3 has 16 residues. Germline-derived CDR1 and CDR2 are SGHVS and FNYEAQ. The CDR3 reads CASSLERTGVWTEAFF. CDR3 DNA: TGTGCCAGCAGCTTAGAACGGACAGGGGTTTGGACTGAAGCTTTCTTT.

This clone was observed a single time. This chain joins TRBV6-1 and TRBJ2-7, with 9 bases aligning to TRBD2. This CDR3 region has 17 residues. The germline gives CDR1 MNHNS, CDR2 SASEGT. Germline trimming cut 1 base from V and 3 bases from J; bases unmatched to any gene: 10. The CDR3 coding sequence is TGTGCCAGCAGTGAAGTATCCCTGGCTAGCGGGGTCTACGAGCAGTACTTC. Translating it yields CASSEVSLASGVYEQYF.

The genes are TRBV27 and TRBJ2-7; TRBD2 aligns across 9 bases. Germline trimming cut 4 bases from V and 3 bases from J; bases unmatched to any gene: 7. This CDR3 is built from 15 residues. Germline CDR1 MNHEY, CDR2 SMNVEV (reference sequence). CDR3 protein: CASSYSTSGNYEQYF. CDR3 nucleotide sequence: TGTGCCAGCAGTTATTCGACTAGCGGAAACTACGAGCAGTACTTC.

This rearrangement joins TRBV4-1 to TRBJ1-6; weak D call: TRBD1 (5 bases). CDR3 length: 14 amino acids. V was shortened by 4 bases and J by 4 bases, with 8 bases between the two germline ends. CDR1 and CDR2 from the germline V gene are MGHRA and YSYEKL. The CDR3 loop is CASSPGQYNSPLHF. The DNA for the CDR3 is TGCGCCAGCAGCCCAGGGCAGTATAATTCACCCCTCCACTTT.

The chain combines TRBV19 with TRBJ1-5; D is ambiguous. In germline, CDR1 is LNHDA, CDR2 SQIVND (reference sequence). CDR3 length: 14 residues. The ends were cut back, 5 bases at V and 8 bases at J, with 16 bases in the middle. The CDR3 loop reads CASSPPQEGEPQHF. In nucleotides, the CDR3 is TGTGCCAGTAGTCCTCCCCAGGAAGGTGAGCCCCAGCATTTT. The full variable domain, in which reference TRBV19 and TRBJ1-5 provide the parts outside the CDR3, is DGGITQSPKYLFRKEGQNVTLSCEQNLNHDAMYWYRQDPGQGLRLIYYSQIVNDFQKGDIAEGYSVSREKKESFPLTVTSAQKNPTAFYLCASSPPQEGEPQHFGDGTRLSIL.

J is TRBJ2-1 and V is TRBV9; D is perhaps TRBD2 (6 bases). The CDR3 length is 15 residues. Germline V gene data show CDR1 as SGDLS and CDR2 as YYNGEE. Between the trimmed V and J ends, which lost 4 bases and 7 bases, there was a span of 18 bases. DNA of the CDR3: TGTGCCAGCAGCAGGGGCGGGACGACATTAAATGAGCAGTTCTTC. Protein: CASSRGGTTLNEQFF.

A few counts support this clone. The CDR3 region has the DNA TGTGCCAGCAGCTCCGGGGACGTCAGGGGGGTCCACTTT. Residues: CASSSGDVRGVHF. The chain has TRBV9 and TRBJ1-6; 7 bases agree with TRBD1. The germline V gene encodes CDR1 SGDLS and CDR2 YYNGEE. This CDR3 comprises 13 residues. V lost 4 bases, J lost 17 bases, and 12 bases stayed unmatched.

This clone was seen once. V is TRBV18 and J is TRBJ1-3, with D unresolved. Trimming left V 1 base short and J 1 base short, with 5 bases between. This CDR3 region has 14 residues. The germline V gene has CDR1 KGHSH and CDR2 LQKENI. The CDR3 DNA reads TGTGCCAGCTCACCACAGAGATCTGGAAACACCATATATTTT. Protein product: CASSPQRSGNTIYF.

V and J are TRBV15 and TRBJ1-3, with 9 bases that match TRBD1. The CDR3 covers 14 residues. Germline assignment: CDR1 LNHNV and CDR2 YYDKDF (reference sequence). The trim removed 5 bases at V and 4 bases at J, leaving 3 bases unmatched. The CDR3 loop reads CATSRDRVGNTIYF. For the CDR3, the DNA is TGTGCCACCAGCCGGGACAGGGTCGGAAACACCATATATTTT.

The CDR3 spells CASSEAGPSNQPQHF. In DNA form, the CDR3 reads TGTGCCAGCAGTGAGGCGGGACCGAGCAATCAGCCCCAGCATTTT. V is TRBV25-1 and J is TRBJ1-5; D is perhaps TRBD1 (5 bases). The germline gives CDR1 MGHDK, CDR2 SYGVNS. V was pared by 3 bases and J by 1 base, with 10 bases between. The CDR3 is 15 residues long.

V and J are TRBV4-3 and TRBJ1-2, with a tentative D call TRBD1 (6 bases). The ends were cut back, 0 bases at V and 7 bases at J, with 15 bases in the middle. CDR1 and CDR2 (germline): LGHNA, YSLEER. The CDR3 length is 15 residues. The CDR3 reads CASSQDFPGAGGYTF. The CDR3 region has the DNA TGCGCCAGCAGCCAAGACTTCCCAGGGGCGGGTGGCTACACCTTC.

The chain recombines TRBV7-9 with TRBJ1-2; D might be TRBD1 (6 bases). This CDR3 spans 15 amino acids. V was pared by 5 bases and J by 5 bases, with 18 bases between. Germline V gives CDR1 SEHNR, CDR2 FQNEAQ (reference sequence). In nucleotides, the CDR3 is TGTGCCAGCAGCATGGACAGCGAGATTCTGTATGGCTACACCTTC. Encoded protein: CASSMDSEILYGYTF.

This chain uses TRBV4-1 with TRBJ2-5, with TRBD1 matching 8 bases. V was pared by 2 bases and J by 5 bases, with 7 bases of the junction left unmatched. Germline CDR1 MGHRA, CDR2 YSYEKL. There are 15 residues in the CDR3. This CDR3 is CASSQLPTGGETQYF. In nucleotides, the CDR3 is TGCGCCAGCAGCCAACTTCCCACAGGGGGGGAGACCCAGTACTTC.

The chain recombines TRBV19 with TRBJ1-3, with TRBD1 matching 7 bases. The germline gives CDR1 LNHDA, CDR2 SQIVND (reference sequence). This CDR3 region has 16 residues. Trimming cost V 5 bases and J 0 bases; bases outside gene matches: 7. The CDR3 coding sequence is TGTGCCAGTAGTCCGACAGGGACCCTCTCTGGAAACACCATATATTTT. Protein sequence: CASSPTGTLSGNTIYF.

The genes are TRBV14 and TRBJ1-3; tentatively, D is TRBD1 (5 bases). CDR1 is SGHDN, CDR2 FVKESK, per germline. This CDR3 is built from 15 residues. V gave up 3 bases and J gave up 2 bases, with 11 bases separating them. The CDR3 loop is CASSQGTGAGNTIYF. For the CDR3, the DNA is TGTGCCAGCAGCCAGGGTACGGGGGCTGGAAACACCATATATTTT. Full variable domain (missing parts from reference TRBV14 and TRBJ1-3): EAGVTQFPSHSVIEKGQTVTLRCDPISGHDNLYWYRRVMGKEIKFLLHFVKESKQDESGMPNNRFLAERTGGTYSTLKVQPAELEDSGVYFCASSQGTGAGNTIYFGEGSWLTVV.

The rearrangement uses TRBV28 and TRBJ2-1, with 7 bases fitting TRBD1. This CDR3 is built from 15 residues. From germline, CDR1 is MDHEN and CDR2 SYDVKM. Unmatched junction bases numbered 7, after V lost 6 bases and J lost 2 bases. The CDR3 nucleotides are TGTGCCAGCAGAAACCCGGGACAGCCCTACAATGAGCAGTTCTTC. As protein: CASRNPGQPYNEQFF.

The chain carries TRBV24-1 and TRBJ2-1, with D possibly matching TRBD1 (6 bases). Germline lookup yields CDR1 KGHDR and CDR2 SFDVKD. This CDR3 contains 15 residues. V was trimmed by 4 bases and J by 5 bases, leaving 14 bases between them. The CDR3 bases are TGTGCCACCAGTGACATACAGGGTTTCCACAATGAGCAGTTCTTC. Protein product: CATSDIQGFHNEQFF.

This chain joins TRBV28 and TRBJ1-2; 9 bases are shared with TRBD1. The CDR3 covers 13 residues. Germline V gene lookup returns CDR1 MDHEN and CDR2 SYDVKM. The V gene end was trimmed by 6 bases and the J gene end by 4 bases; junction bases not matched to a gene: 3. The CDR3 nucleotides are TGTGCCAGCAGCCCGGGACAGGGCTATGGCTACACCTTC. This gives the protein CASSPGQGYGYTF.

The genes are TRBV27 and TRBJ1-2, with TRBD1 identical over 7 bases. V was clipped by 5 bases and J by 4 bases; unmatched bases: 7. Looked up from germline, CDR1 is MNHEY and CDR2 is SMNVEV (reference sequence). CDR3 length: 14 residues. CDR3 coding DNA: TGTGCCAGCAGTCCACGTGCAGGGGGCTATGGCTACACCTTC. This encodes CASSPRAGGYGYTF.

For this clone: One end of the junction varies from germline; a read error may be responsible. The chain has TRBV4-1 and TRBJ2-7; D is unclear. The CDR3 covers 14 residues. Germline V gene sequence: CDR1 MGHRA, CDR2 YSYEKL. CDR3 DNA: TGCGCCAGCAGCCAAGATCCGGCCTATTTGGAGCAGTACTTT. Translated, it gives CASSQDPAYLEQYF.

In nucleotides, the CDR3 is TGTGCCAGCAGTATCCAAATTCCACACTCTGGGGCCAACGTCCTGACTTTC. It specifies CASSIQIPHSGANVLTF. This chain connects TRBV27 to TRBJ2-6; D not resolved. Trimming left V 5 bases short and J 0 bases short, with 14 bases between. The CDR3 length is 17 residues. Germline-derived CDR1 and CDR2 are MNHEY and SMNVEV (reference sequence). Full variable domain (rest looked up from reference TRBV27 and TRBJ2-6): EAQVTQNPRYLITVTGKKLTVTCSQNMNHEYMSWYRQDPGLGLRQIYYSMNVEVTDKGDVPEGYKVSRKEKRNFPLILESPSPNQTSLYFCASSIQIPHSGANVLTFGAGSRLTVL.

The V gene is TRBV30, the J gene TRBJ2-1; TRBD2 agrees at 15 bases. Germline assignment: CDR1 GTSNPN and CDR2 SVGIG (reference sequence). J was trimmed by 4 bases and V by 0 bases; bases with no gene match: 7. The CDR3 is made up of 18 amino acids. CDR3 loop: CAWSVYGLAGGPYNEQFF. In DNA form, the CDR3 reads TGTGCCTGGAGTGTATATGGACTAGCGGGAGGGCCTTACAATGAGCAGTTCTTC.

The rearrangement uses TRBV5-1 and TRBJ2-7; 9 nucleotides agree with TRBD1. V trimming: 5 bases; J trimming: 4 bases; junction bases outside the gene matches: 4. The CDR3 runs to 13 residues. The germline V gene has CDR1 SGHRS and CDR2 YFSETQ. This CDR3 reads CASRQDRGYEQYF. The CDR3 DNA reads TGCGCCAGCAGGCAGGACAGGGGTTACGAGCAGTACTTC.

This chain joins TRBV6-5 and TRBJ1-1; D unresolved. The CDR3 contains 15 residues. CDR1 is MNHEY and CDR2 is SVGAGI in the germline V gene. V lost 0 bases and J lost 3, with 11 bases in between. CDR3 amino acids: CASSYSMRADTEAFF. The CDR3 DNA sequence: TGTGCCAGCAGTTACTCGATGCGCGCGGACACTGAAGCTTTCTTT.